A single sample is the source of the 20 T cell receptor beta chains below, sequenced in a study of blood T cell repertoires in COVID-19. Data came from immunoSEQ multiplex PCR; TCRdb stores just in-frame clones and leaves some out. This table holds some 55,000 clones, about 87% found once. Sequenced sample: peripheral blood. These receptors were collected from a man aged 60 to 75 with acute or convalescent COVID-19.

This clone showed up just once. The CDR3 here is CASTPVGSYNEQFF. In DNA form, the CDR3 reads TGTGCCAGCACCCCGGTGGGGAGCTACAATGAGCAGTTCTTC. The rearrangement links TRBV5-6 to TRBJ2-1; a weak D match, TRBD2 (5 bases). V lost 6 bases and J lost 3, with 13 bases in between. In germline, CDR1 is SGHDT, CDR2 YYEEEE. This CDR3 is 14 amino acids long.

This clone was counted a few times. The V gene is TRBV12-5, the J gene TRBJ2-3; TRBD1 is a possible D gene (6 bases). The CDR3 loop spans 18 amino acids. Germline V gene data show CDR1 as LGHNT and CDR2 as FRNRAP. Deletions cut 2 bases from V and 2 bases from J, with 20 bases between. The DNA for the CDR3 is TGTGCTAGTGGTTTGAGGGGGTTGGCCAGGGGCCCCACAGATACGCAGTATTTT. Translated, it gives CASGLRGLARGPTDTQYF.

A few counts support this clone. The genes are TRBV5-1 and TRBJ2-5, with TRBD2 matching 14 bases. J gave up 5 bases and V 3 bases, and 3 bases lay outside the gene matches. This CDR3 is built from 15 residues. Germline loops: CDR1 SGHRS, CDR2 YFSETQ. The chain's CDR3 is CASSSRTSGGETQYF. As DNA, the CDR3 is TGCGCCAGCAGCTCGCGGACTAGCGGGGGGGAGACCCAGTACTTC.

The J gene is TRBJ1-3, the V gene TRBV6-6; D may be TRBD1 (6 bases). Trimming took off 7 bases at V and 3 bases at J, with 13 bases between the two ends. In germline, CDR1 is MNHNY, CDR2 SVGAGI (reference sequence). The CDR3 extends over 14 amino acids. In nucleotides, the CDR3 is TGTGCCAGCACCGAAGGACAGTTTGGAAACACCATATATTTT. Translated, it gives CASTEGQFGNTIYF.

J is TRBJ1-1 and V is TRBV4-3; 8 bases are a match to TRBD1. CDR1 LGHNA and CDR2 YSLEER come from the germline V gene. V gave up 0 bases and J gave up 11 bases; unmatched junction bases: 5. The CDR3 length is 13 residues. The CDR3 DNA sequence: TGCGCCAGCAGCCAAGAGACAGGGGACGAGGCTTTCTTT. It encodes CASSQETGDEAFF.

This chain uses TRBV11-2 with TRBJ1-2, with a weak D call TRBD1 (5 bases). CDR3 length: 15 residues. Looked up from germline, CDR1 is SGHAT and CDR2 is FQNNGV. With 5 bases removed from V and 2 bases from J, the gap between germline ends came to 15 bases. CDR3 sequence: CASSTYDSANYGYTF. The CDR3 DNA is TGTGCCAGCAGCACCTATGACAGCGCCAACTATGGCTACACCTTC. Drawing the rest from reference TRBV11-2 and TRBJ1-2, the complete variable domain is EAGVAQSPRYKIIEKRQSVAFWCNPISGHATLYWYQQILGQGPKLLIQFQNNGVVDDSQLPKDRFSAERLKGVDSTLKIQPAKLEDSAVYLCASSTYDSANYGYTFGSGTRLTVV.

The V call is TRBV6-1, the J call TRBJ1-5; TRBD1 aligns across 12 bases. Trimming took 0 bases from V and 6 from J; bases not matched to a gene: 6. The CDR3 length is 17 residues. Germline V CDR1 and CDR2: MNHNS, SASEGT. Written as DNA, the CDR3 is TGTGCCAGCAGTGAAGCGGCGGGACAGGGGGCAACTCAGCCCCAGCATTTT. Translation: CASSEAAGQGATQPQHF.

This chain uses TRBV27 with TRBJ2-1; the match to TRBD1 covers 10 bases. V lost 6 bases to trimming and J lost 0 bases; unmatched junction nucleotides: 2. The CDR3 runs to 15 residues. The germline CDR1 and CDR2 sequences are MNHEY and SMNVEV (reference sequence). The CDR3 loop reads CASSRTGGSYNEQFF. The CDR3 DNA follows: TGTGCCAGCAGCAGGACAGGGGGCTCCTACAATGAGCAGTTCTTC.

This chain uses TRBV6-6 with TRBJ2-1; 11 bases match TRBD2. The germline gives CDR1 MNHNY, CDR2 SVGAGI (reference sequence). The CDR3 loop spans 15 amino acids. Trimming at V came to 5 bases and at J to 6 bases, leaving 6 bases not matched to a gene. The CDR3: CASSQGLAALNEQFF. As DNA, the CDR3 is TGTGCCAGCAGTCAGGGACTAGCGGCCCTCAATGAGCAGTTCTTC.

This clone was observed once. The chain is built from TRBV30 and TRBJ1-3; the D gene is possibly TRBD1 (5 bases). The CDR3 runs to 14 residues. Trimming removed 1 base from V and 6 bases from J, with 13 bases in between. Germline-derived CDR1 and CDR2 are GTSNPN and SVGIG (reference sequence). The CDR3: CAWSASTAVNTIYF. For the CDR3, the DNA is TGTGCCTGGAGTGCCTCGACAGCAGTAAACACCATATATTTT.

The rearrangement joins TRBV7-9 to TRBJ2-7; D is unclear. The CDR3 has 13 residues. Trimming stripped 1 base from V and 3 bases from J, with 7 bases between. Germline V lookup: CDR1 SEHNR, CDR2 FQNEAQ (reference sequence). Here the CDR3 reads CASSLGQFYEQYF. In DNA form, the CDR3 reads TGTGCCAGCAGCTTAGGTCAGTTCTACGAGCAGTACTTC.

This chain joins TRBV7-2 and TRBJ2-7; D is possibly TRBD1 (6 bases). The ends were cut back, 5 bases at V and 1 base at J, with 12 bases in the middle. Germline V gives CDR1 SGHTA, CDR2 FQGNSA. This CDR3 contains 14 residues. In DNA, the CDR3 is TGTGCCAGCAGCCGCGGACAGCCATCCTACGAGCAGTACTTC. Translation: CASSRGQPSYEQYF.

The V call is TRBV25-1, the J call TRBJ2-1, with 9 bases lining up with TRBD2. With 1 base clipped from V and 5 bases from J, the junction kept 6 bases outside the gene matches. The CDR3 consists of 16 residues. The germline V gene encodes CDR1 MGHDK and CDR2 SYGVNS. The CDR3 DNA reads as TGTGCCAGCAGTGAATCCCTAGCGGGGTTCGACAATGAGCAGTTCTTC. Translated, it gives CASSESLAGFDNEQFF.

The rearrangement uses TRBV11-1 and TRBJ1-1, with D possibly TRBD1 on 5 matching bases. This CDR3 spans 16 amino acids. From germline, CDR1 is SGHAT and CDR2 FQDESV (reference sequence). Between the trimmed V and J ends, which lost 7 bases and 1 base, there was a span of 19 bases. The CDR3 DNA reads TGTGCCAGCATCCCGCGAAGGGGCAGAAAGAACACTGAAGCTTTCTTT. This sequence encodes CASIPRRGRKNTEAFF.

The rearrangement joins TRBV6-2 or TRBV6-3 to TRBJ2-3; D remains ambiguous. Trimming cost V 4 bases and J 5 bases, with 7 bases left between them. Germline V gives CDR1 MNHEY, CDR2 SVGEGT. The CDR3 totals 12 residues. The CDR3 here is CASSSLGDTQYF. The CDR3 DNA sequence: TGTGCCAGCAGTTCCCTAGGAGATACGCAGTATTTT.

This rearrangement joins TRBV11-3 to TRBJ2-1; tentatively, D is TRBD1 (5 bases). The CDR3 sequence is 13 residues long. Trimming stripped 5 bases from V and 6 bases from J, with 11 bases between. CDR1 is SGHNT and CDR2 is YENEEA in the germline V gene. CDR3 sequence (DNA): TGTGCCAGCAGCACAAATCAGGGCAATGAGCAGTTCTTC. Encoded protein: CASSTNQGNEQFF.

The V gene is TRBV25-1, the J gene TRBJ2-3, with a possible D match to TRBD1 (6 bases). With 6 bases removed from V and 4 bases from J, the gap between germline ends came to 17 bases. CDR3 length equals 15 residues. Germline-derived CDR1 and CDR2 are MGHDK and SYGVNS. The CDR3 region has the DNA TGTGCCAGCAGGGAGACAGGTCGGCGAGCAGATACGCAGTATTTT. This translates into CASRETGRRADTQYF.

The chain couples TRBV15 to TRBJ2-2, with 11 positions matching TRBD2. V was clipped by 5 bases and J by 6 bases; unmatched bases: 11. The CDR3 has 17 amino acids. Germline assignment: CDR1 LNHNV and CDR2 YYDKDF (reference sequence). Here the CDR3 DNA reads TGTGCCACCAGCGCCCTAGCTAGCGGGGGGATGGCCGGGGAGCTGTTTTTT. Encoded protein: CATSALASGGMAGELFF.

The CDR3, as DNA: TGTGCCAGCAGTGTTCTGTATCCGGGACAGGGAGGGGAGACCCAGTACTTC. This encodes CASSVLYPGQGGETQYF. The chain joins TRBV6-1 to TRBJ2-5; 9 nucleotides line up with TRBD1. V shed 4 bases and J 5 bases; nucleotides not matched to a gene: 14. This CDR3 comprises 17 residues. Germline V CDR1 and CDR2: MNHNS, SASEGT.

The CDR3 sequence: CASSRGPIVSMNTEAFF. The CDR3 DNA sequence: TGTGCCAGCAGTCGCGGGCCCATCGTAAGCATGAACACTGAAGCTTTCTTT. This chain uses TRBV2 with TRBJ1-1; D remains ambiguous. The length of the CDR3 is 17 residues. Per the germline V gene, CDR1 is SNHLY and CDR2 is FYNNEI. Trimming stripped 5 bases from V and 0 bases from J, with 19 bases between.